Listed below are T cell receptor beta chains from one sample, sequenced in a study of shared clonotypes between healthy human individuals. Profiled with immunoSEQ multiplex PCR; TCRdb holds only in-frame clones, not every one. The sample lists 2 million to 2.5 million clones; about 95% were seen once. Source material: naive CD8+ T cells sorted from blood. The receptor source for this set is a man between 18 and 29 years old in good health. Each CDR3 is given with its conserved first and last residue. D genes are given only for firm matches. Clone size is not always given. Where it is, it says once, few, many or a class for expanded clones.

v_gene: TRBV7-9
abundance: -
d_gene: -
j_gene: TRBJ2-7
CDR3nt: TGTGCCAGCAGTTCGGTGGGGGCCCCTTCTATCGAGCAGTACTTC
CDR3aa: CASSSVGAPSIEQYF

v_gene: TRBV4-1
abundance: -
d_gene: TRBD1
j_gene: TRBJ1-1
CDR3nt: TGCGCCAGCAGCCACCCCCCGACAGGGGTTGGGGACACTGAAGCTTTCTTT
CDR3aa: CASSHPPTGVGDTEAFF

v_gene: TRBV18
abundance: -
d_gene: -
j_gene: TRBJ1-1
CDR3nt: TGTGCCAGCTCACCTGACTGGGGCACTGAAGCTTTCTTT
CDR3aa: CASSPDWGTEAFF

v_gene: TRBV30
abundance: -
d_gene: -
j_gene: TRBJ1-1
CDR3nt: TGTGCCTCGGACCTTGGGGACACTGAAGCTTTCTTT
CDR3aa: CASDLGDTEAFF

v_gene: TRBV6-5
abundance: -
d_gene: -
j_gene: TRBJ2-7
CDR3nt: TGTGCCAGCAGTTACTCCCCCGGTGGCAGCTCCTACGAGCAGTACTTC
CDR3aa: CASSYSPGGSSYEQYF

v_gene: TRBV6-5
abundance: -
d_gene: -
j_gene: TRBJ2-5
CDR3nt: TGTGCCAGCAGTTACCTGGGGGGGGCTCAAGAGACCCAGTACTTC
CDR3aa: CASSYLGGAQETQYF

v_gene: TRBV5-4
abundance: -
d_gene: TRBD1
j_gene: TRBJ1-2
CDR3nt: TGTGCCAGCAGCCTAGGACAGGTTAGGGCGGGCTATGGCTACACCTTC
CDR3aa: CASSLGQVRAGYGYTF

v_gene: TRBV30
abundance: once
d_gene: TRBD2
j_gene: TRBJ2-2
CDR3nt: TGTGCCTGGAGTGGTCCCCCGGTCGGTCTAGCGGACACCGGGGAGCTGTTTTTT
CDR3aa: CAWSGPPVGLADTGELFF

v_gene: TRBV5-8
abundance: -
d_gene: -
j_gene: TRBJ1-1
CDR3nt: TGTGCCAGCAGCTTGGTGGGCAGCTATAACACTGAAGCTTTCTTT
CDR3aa: CASSLVGSYNTEAFF

v_gene: TRBV10-3
abundance: -
d_gene: TRBD2
j_gene: TRBJ2-3
CDR3nt: TGTGCCATCAGTGAGTCGCCTAGCGGGGGGGATACGCAGTATTTT
CDR3aa: CAISESPSGGDTQYF

v_gene: TRBV7-9
abundance: -
d_gene: -
j_gene: TRBJ2-7
CDR3nt: TGTGCCAGCAGCTTAGGCAGGGAGCACGAGCAGTACTTC
CDR3aa: CASSLGREHEQYF

v_gene: TRBV10-3
abundance: -
d_gene: TRBD2
j_gene: TRBJ2-5
CDR3nt: TGTGCCATCAGTAGACTAGCGGACCGCCAAGAGACCCAGTACTTC
CDR3aa: CAISRLADRQETQYF

v_gene: TRBV6-6
abundance: -
d_gene: -
j_gene: TRBJ1-2
CDR3nt: TGTGCCAGCAGTTACGAAACAACCTATGGCTACACCTTC
CDR3aa: CASSYETTYGYTF

v_gene: TRBV4-1
abundance: -
d_gene: TRBD1
j_gene: TRBJ2-7
CDR3nt: TGCGCCAGCAGCCAGTTGACAGGGGGCTACGAGCAGTACTTC
CDR3aa: CASSQLTGGYEQYF

v_gene: TRBV28
abundance: -
d_gene: -
j_gene: TRBJ1-5
CDR3nt: TGTGCCAGCAGTTTTGGGGGGGATGGTAATCAGCCCCAGCATTTT
CDR3aa: CASSFGGDGNQPQHF

v_gene: TRBV7-9
abundance: -
d_gene: TRBD1
j_gene: TRBJ1-6
CDR3nt: TGTGCCAGCAGCACCGGGACAGGGGGCACGGATTCACCCCTCCACTTT
CDR3aa: CASSTGTGGTDSPLHF

v_gene: TRBV7-9
abundance: -
d_gene: -
j_gene: TRBJ2-2
CDR3nt: TGTGCCAGCAGCTTAGGACTAGGGGACGGGGAGCTGTTTTTT
CDR3aa: CASSLGLGDGELFF

v_gene: TRBV27
abundance: -
d_gene: -
j_gene: TRBJ1-4
CDR3nt: TGTGCCAGCAGCACTGGACAGTTAAATGAAAAACTGTTTTTT
CDR3aa: CASSTGQLNEKLFF

v_gene: TRBV6-1
abundance: -
d_gene: -
j_gene: TRBJ1-1
CDR3nt: TGTGCCAGTAATTTTTTATCCAGTGAAGCTTTCTTT
CDR3aa: CASNFLSSEAFF

v_gene: TRBV11-2
abundance: -
d_gene: TRBD2
j_gene: TRBJ2-3
CDR3nt: TGTGCCAGCAGCCTCCTAGCGGGAGATACAGATACGCAGTATTTT
CDR3aa: CASSLLAGDTDTQYF

v_gene: TRBV4-1
abundance: -
d_gene: TRBD2
j_gene: TRBJ2-3
CDR3nt: TGCGCCAGCAGCCAACCCGAACCAGCGGGATACACAGATACGCAGTATTTT
CDR3aa: CASSQPEPAGYTDTQYF

v_gene: TRBV28
abundance: -
d_gene: -
j_gene: TRBJ1-2
CDR3nt: TGTGCCAGCAGTCCAGTTTATGCCATCTCAGGGAACCCCCCTAACTATGGCTACACCTTC
CDR3aa: CASSPVYAISGNPPNYGYTF

v_gene: TRBV27
abundance: -
d_gene: -
j_gene: TRBJ2-7
CDR3nt: TGTGCCAGCAGTTTCAGCACAGGCACTACTACCTACGAGCAGTACTTC
CDR3aa: CASSFSTGTTTYEQYF

v_gene: TRBV7-8
abundance: -
d_gene: -
j_gene: TRBJ2-2
CDR3nt: TGTGCCAGCAGCCCCGACAGGCCAGCGAACACCGGGGAGCTGTTTTTT
CDR3aa: CASSPDRPANTGELFF

v_gene: TRBV4-1
abundance: -
d_gene: -
j_gene: TRBJ2-2
CDR3nt: TGCGCCAGCAGCCACTTCAGGGGAGGGATCGGGGAGCTGTTTTTT
CDR3aa: CASSHFRGGIGELFF

v_gene: TRBV5-1
abundance: once
d_gene: -
j_gene: TRBJ2-5
CDR3nt: TGCGCCAGCAGTCCATCGGGCGCAGGTCAAGAGACCCAGTACTTC
CDR3aa: CASSPSGAGQETQYF

v_gene: TRBV5-1
abundance: -
d_gene: -
j_gene: TRBJ1-6
CDR3nt: TGCGCCAGCAGCTTGGATTTCCCGGGAAATTCACCCCTCCACTTT
CDR3aa: CASSLDFPGNSPLHF

v_gene: TRBV2
abundance: -
d_gene: -
j_gene: TRBJ1-1
CDR3nt: TGTGCCAGCAGTGAAGCAACGGGGAACACTGAAGCTTTCTTT
CDR3aa: CASSEATGNTEAFF

v_gene: TRBV7-2
abundance: -
d_gene: TRBD2
j_gene: TRBJ2-7
CDR3nt: TGTGCCAGCAGCTGGGACCCCCCGGGGACTAGCGGGAGGGGGTACGAGCAGTACTTC
CDR3aa: CASSWDPPGTSGRGYEQYF

v_gene: TRBV5-8
abundance: -
d_gene: -
j_gene: TRBJ2-7
CDR3nt: TGTGCCAGCAGCTTGGCCGAGAACACCTACGAGCAGTACTTC
CDR3aa: CASSLAENTYEQYF

v_gene: TRBV4-1
abundance: -
d_gene: TRBD2
j_gene: TRBJ2-1
CDR3nt: TGCGCCAGCAGCCAAGTTGGAGCGGGGGGGCCTGGCAATGAGCAGTTCTTC
CDR3aa: CASSQVGAGGPGNEQFF

v_gene: TRBV7-9
abundance: once
d_gene: TRBD1
j_gene: TRBJ1-2
CDR3nt: TGTGCCAGCAGCTCGAACAGGGGAGTGGGGTATGGCTACACCTTC
CDR3aa: CASSSNRGVGYGYTF

v_gene: TRBV6-1
abundance: -
d_gene: -
j_gene: TRBJ2-7
CDR3nt: TGTGCCAGCAGTGAAGGGACCGGAAACGAGCAGTACTTC
CDR3aa: CASSEGTGNEQYF